This T cell receptor (beta chain) stems from a study of T cells in Graves' hyperthyroidism and ophthalmopathy. In its sample, this clonotype was seen a few times. Antigen unknown. Findings and caveats of the study: Most thyroid clonotypes expanded above 0.001 appeared in blood too. It was a median approximately 6.9 months before onset that the model predicted ophthalmopathy.

With a duration under 2 months, the hyperthyroidism was newly diagnosed in patients aged 18 to 65. Diagnosis relied on clinical symptoms, serum thyroxine and TRAb, thyroid ultrasound and orbital computed tomography. Researchers took RNA transcripts and amplified the TCR beta CDR3 regions from them. Primed by the HTBI set, a first-round RT-PCR was run on the TCR CDR3. MiXCR, applied by TCRdb to the multiplex PCR reads, yields one record per CDR3 protein. The sample shows under 800,000 distinct CDR3 sequences, 12% to 15% of them seen only once. The sequence was collected from a woman under 30 with Graves' hyperthyroidism. The sample taken for sequencing was blood.

CDR3 sequence reads: CSVHGTGYGYTF. The CDR3 nucleotides read TGCAGCGTTCATGGGACAGGGTATGGCTACACCTTC. The V call is TRBV29-1, the J call TRBJ1-2; 9 bases align to TRBD1. V trimming: 5 bases; J trimming: 5 bases; junction bases outside the gene matches: 3. The germline gives CDR1 SQVTM, CDR2 ANQGSEA. CDR3 length: 12 amino acids.